This entry lists 3 T cell receptor beta chains sequenced from one sample in a study of shared clonotypes between healthy human individuals. Generated by immunoSEQ multiplex PCR, the TCRdb table keeps only in-frame clones and is missing some. The data contain over 2,000,000 clones, roughly 95% of them singletons. Terminally differentiated effector memory CD45RA+ cells were excluded from the naive CD8 cells, which were CD45RO-negative and positively selected for CCR7. The sequenced material came from naive CD8+ T cells from PBMCs. The source is a man younger than 30 in good health. Some clones in this sample may be carry-over from other donors' samples.

The chain couples TRBV28 to TRBJ1-5; 10 bases agree with TRBD1. This CDR3 has 20 amino acids. The junction had 18 bases not matched to a gene; V was cut back by 1 base and J by 6 bases. Germline lookup yields CDR1 MDHEN and CDR2 SYDVKM. CDR3 DNA: TGTGCCAGCAGTTTATATTTGCCGACAGGGGGCGGGTTAGGTAGTCAGCCCCAGCATTTT. Protein: CASSLYLPTGGGLGSQPQHF.

The chain uses TRBV13 and TRBJ2-5; tentative D call: TRBD2 (5 bases). The CDR3 extends over 15 amino acids. Germline lookup yields CDR1 PRHDT and CDR2 FYEKMQ (reference sequence). V shed 5 bases and J shed 2 bases, with 15 bases lying between them. The CDR3 coding sequence is TGTGCCAGCAGCCCGCACGGACTGCAGCAAGAGACCCAGTACTTC. Encoded protein: CASSPHGLQQETQYF.

V is TRBV7-8 and J is TRBJ2-7; TRBD2 matches at 14 bases. Germline CDR1 and CDR2: SGHVS and FQNEAQ. J gave up 12 bases and V 7 bases, and 8 bases lay outside the gene matches. The CDR3 has 13 amino acids. The CDR3 DNA is TGTGCCAGCAAAGAGGGACTAGCGGGAGTTTTGTACTTC. Translating gives CASKEGLAGVLYF.